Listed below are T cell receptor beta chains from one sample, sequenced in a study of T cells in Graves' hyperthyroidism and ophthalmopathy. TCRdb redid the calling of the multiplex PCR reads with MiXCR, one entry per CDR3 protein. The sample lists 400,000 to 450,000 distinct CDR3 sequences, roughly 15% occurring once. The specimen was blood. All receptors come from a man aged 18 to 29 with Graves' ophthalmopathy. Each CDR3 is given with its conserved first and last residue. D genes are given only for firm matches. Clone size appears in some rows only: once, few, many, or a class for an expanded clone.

CASSQDGTQSNQPQHF	TGCGCCAGCAGCCAAGATGGGACCCAGAGCAATCAGCCCCAGCATTTT	-	TRBJ1-5	TRBV4-1	few
CASSIQARYEQYF	TGTGCCAGTAGTATACAAGCTCGCTACGAGCAGTACTTC	-	TRBJ2-7	TRBV19	-
CASSEGSYGYTF	TGTGCCAGCAGTGAAGGTAGCTATGGCTACACCTTC	-	TRBJ1-2	TRBV6-1	many
CASKVSGSTDTQYF	TGTGCCAGCAAGGTTAGCGGGAGCACAGATACGCAGTATTTT	TRBD2	TRBJ2-3	TRBV6-1	many
CASSLGVGGYEQYF	TGTGCCAGCAGCTTGGGCGTAGGGGGCTACGAGCAGTACTTC	-	TRBJ2-7	TRBV5-5	many
CASRGAADEKLFF	TGTGCCAGCAGGGGGGCGGCGGATGAAAAACTGTTTTTT	-	TRBJ1-4	TRBV6-1	-
CASSSHPVGNEQFF	TGTGCCAGCAGCTCACACCCGGTTGGTAATGAGCAGTTCTTC	-	TRBJ2-1	TRBV7-9	many
CASSLAGVEGYTF	TGTGCCAGCAGCTTGGCTGGGGTAGAGGGCTACACCTTC	-	TRBJ1-2	TRBV5-8	few
CASSFGSPQETQYF	TGTGCCAGCAGCTTCGGCAGTCCACAAGAGACCCAGTACTTC	-	TRBJ2-5	TRBV5-6	many
CAWSVGANTGELFF	TGTGCCTGGAGTGTAGGTGCGAACACCGGGGAGCTGTTTTTT	-	TRBJ2-2	TRBV30	-
CSASQGGRYTDTQYF	TGCAGTGCTTCCCAGGGCGGGAGGTACACAGATACGCAGTATTTT	TRBD2	TRBJ2-3	TRBV20-1	many
CASSPLGLANPEQYF	TGTGCCAGTAGCCCGCTCGGACTAGCGAACCCCGAGCAGTACTTC	TRBD2	TRBJ2-7	TRBV19	few
CSVDLASGSTDTQYF	TGCAGCGTTGATTTGGCTAGCGGGAGCACAGATACGCAGTATTTT	TRBD2	TRBJ2-3	TRBV29-1	-
CATSAEESGVYEQYF	TGTGCCACCAGTGCCGAAGAGTCAGGGGTGTACGAGCAGTACTTC	-	TRBJ2-7	TRBV24-1	many
CASSLGGLTYNEQFF	TGTGCCAGCAGCCTTGGAGGGCTCACCTACAATGAGCAGTTCTTC	-	TRBJ2-1	TRBV11-3	many
CASSSTGVETQYF	TGTGCCAGCAGCTCTACAGGGGTGGAGACCCAGTACTTC	TRBD1	TRBJ2-5	TRBV13	many
CAGSQGSYEQYF	TGTGCCGGCAGCCAAGGGTCCTACGAGCAGTACTTC	-	TRBJ2-7	TRBV3-1	-
CASSLNVGEGETQYF	TGCGCCAGCAGCTTGAATGTGGGAGAGGGAGAGACCCAGTACTTC	-	TRBJ2-5	TRBV5-1	many
CASTRGREWEIQPQHF	TGTGCCAGTACCCGGGGAAGGGAGTGGGAAATTCAGCCCCAGCATTTT	-	TRBJ1-5	TRBV19	-
CASSLSGTGVGNTEAFF	TGCGCCAGCAGCTTATCCGGGACAGGGGTTGGGAACACTGAAGCTTTCTTT	TRBD1	TRBJ1-1	TRBV5-1	many
CASSLGWTHLADTQYF	TGTGCCAGCAGCTTAGGTTGGACACACTTGGCAGATACGCAGTATTTT	-	TRBJ2-3	TRBV7-2	many
CASSVGLAGTYEQYF	TGTGCCAGCAGTGTTGGACTAGCGGGTACCTACGAGCAGTACTTC	TRBD2	TRBJ2-7	TRBV2	many
CASSLVAGGLRRTDTQYF	TGCGCCAGCAGCTTGGTCGCGGGGGGGCTACGCCGCACAGATACGCAGTATTTT	TRBD2	TRBJ2-3	TRBV5-1	many
CASSSQSNYGYTF	TGTGCCAGCAGTAGTCAGTCCAACTATGGCTACACCTTC	-	TRBJ1-2	TRBV6-1	many
CSARVPGGSYEQYF	TGCAGTGCTAGAGTTCCAGGGGGCTCCTACGAGCAGTACTTC	TRBD1	TRBJ2-7	TRBV20-1	-
CSAAYNEQFF	TGCAGTGCTGCCTACAATGAGCAGTTCTTC	-	TRBJ2-1	TRBV20-1	many
CASSDVGAAGNEKLFF	TGCGCCAGCAGTGATGTCGGGGCAGCGGGAAATGAAAAACTGTTTTTT	-	TRBJ1-4	TRBV10-2	few
CASSQHTSSSYNEQFF	TGTGCCAGCAGCCAACACACTAGCAGCTCCTACAATGAGCAGTTCTTC	-	TRBJ2-1	TRBV4-2	-
CASRLRSGTGSPLHF	TGTGCCAGCAGACTTCGCTCCGGGACAGGGTCACCCCTCCACTTT	TRBD1	TRBJ1-6	TRBV12-3/TRBV12-4	-
CASSLVVTGGTDTQYF	TGCGCCAGCAGCTTGGTAGTGACTGGTGGCACAGATACGCAGTATTTT	-	TRBJ2-3	TRBV5-1	many
CASSLHANSYEQYF	TGTGCCAGCAGTCTACATGCAAACTCCTACGAGCAGTACTTC	-	TRBJ2-7	TRBV6-1	-
CASSLSQGKLSEQFF	TGCGCCAGCAGCTTATCACAGGGGAAACTCAGTGAGCAGTTCTTC	TRBD1	TRBJ2-1	TRBV5-1	many
CASRPSFSGNTIYF	TGTGCCAGCAGACCTTCTTTCTCTGGAAACACCATATATTTT	-	TRBJ1-3	TRBV27	few
CASMGTTYNEQFF	TGTGCCAGCATGGGGACTACGTACAATGAGCAGTTCTTC	TRBD2	TRBJ2-1	TRBV6-2/TRBV6-3	-
CASSPEGRQPQHF	TGTGCCAGCAGCCCAGAGGGGCGACAGCCCCAGCATTTT	-	TRBJ1-5	TRBV7-8	many
CARNRGREQYF	TGTGCCAGAAACAGGGGACGCGAGCAGTACTTC	TRBD1	TRBJ2-7	TRBV2	many
CASSPWDRQETQYF	TGTGCCAGCAGCCCCTGGGACAGACAAGAGACCCAGTACTTC	TRBD1	TRBJ2-5	TRBV7-2	many
CGASVGTGSQPQHF	TGCGGTGCTAGTGTTGGGACAGGCAGTCAGCCCCAGCATTTT	TRBD1	TRBJ1-5	TRBV20-1	few
CSVEEQGGQPQHF	TGCAGCGTTGAGGAACAGGGAGGTCAGCCCCAGCATTTT	-	TRBJ1-5	TRBV29-1	few
CASSLQGGGEKLFF	TGTGCCAGCAGTCTACAGGGAGGAGGTGAAAAACTGTTTTTT	-	TRBJ1-4	TRBV14	few
CASSQLPAGAYEQYF	TGTGCCAGCAGCCAGCTTCCTGCGGGGGCCTACGAGCAGTACTTC	TRBD2	TRBJ2-7	TRBV14	few